The rows below give T cell receptor beta chains drawn from one sample of a study of T cells after yellow fever vaccination. TCRdb processed the 5' RACE reads anew with MiXCR; each CDR3 protein has one entry. There are about 46,000 distinct CDR3 sequences in the sample; around 6.4% occur only once, and 10% lies in the top ten. Source: PBMCs, either bulk or a sorted T-cell subset (CD4+, CD8+, memory, or dextramer-sorted; not recorded which), taken 45 days after the yellow fever booster vaccination. The receptor set was obtained from a man aged 30 to 39 who received the YFV17D yellow fever vaccine. CDR3s include the opening cysteine and the closing phenylalanine or tryptophan. A D gene is named only where the DNA matches it firmly. Size is stated for part of the rows, as once, few or many counts, or as a class when the clone is expanded.

>TRBJ2-7|14|TRBV5-1|many|-
CASSQPGQRYEQYF
TGCGCCAGCAGCCAGCCGGGACAACGCTACGAGCAGTACTTC
>TRBJ1-1|14|TRBV12-3/TRBV12-4|many|-
CASSFGRLGAEAFF
TGTGCCAGCAGTTTCGGTCGACTAGGTGCTGAAGCTTTCTTT
>TRBJ2-1|13|TRBV5-1|few|TRBD1
CATAEGANNEQFF
TGCGCCACCGCCGAGGGGGCTAATAATGAGCAGTTCTTC
>TRBJ1-2|13|TRBV20-1|-|-
CSAIKGANYGYTF
TGCAGTGCCATAAAGGGGGCTAACTATGGCTACACCTTC
>TRBJ2-3|16|TRBV5-1|many|-
CASSLHGLAAADTQYF
TGCGCCAGCAGCTTGCACGGGCTGGCGGCGGCAGATACGCAGTATTTT
>TRBJ2-1|17|TRBV28|many|-
CASSLLGGLPTTNEQFF
TGTGCCAGCAGTTTACTTGGTGGCCTTCCCACCACAAATGAGCAGTTCTTC
>TRBJ2-3|14|TRBV6-2/TRBV6-3|many|-
CASSFVGTGDTQYF
TGTGCCAGCAGTTTCGTCGGGACGGGGGATACGCAGTATTTT
>TRBJ1-1|13|TRBV7-9|many|-
CASSSGQHTEAFF
TGTGCCAGCAGCTCAGGACAGCACACTGAAGCTTTCTTT
>TRBJ2-7|17|TRBV5-1|many|TRBD1
CASSLAPPGTGGEEQYF
TGCGCCAGCAGCTTGGCTCCTCCCGGGACAGGGGGTGAGGAGCAGTACTTC
>TRBJ2-6|14|TRBV9|few|TRBD1
CASRRGPGANVLTF
TGTGCCAGCAGGAGGGGGCCTGGGGCCAACGTCCTGACTTTC
>TRBJ2-1|15|TRBV6-2/TRBV6-3|many|-
CASSPGDGTYNEQFF
TGTGCCAGCAGCCCGGGGGACGGAACCTACAATGAGCAGTTCTTC
>TRBJ2-7|12|TRBV7-9|few|-
CASSGRDYEQYF
TGTGCCAGCAGCGGACGGGACTACGAGCAGTACTTC
>TRBJ2-5|16|TRBV12-3/TRBV12-4|many|TRBD2
CASSSSGRAGLGTQYF
TGTGCCAGCAGTAGTAGCGGGAGGGCCGGATTGGGGACCCAGTACTTC
>TRBJ2-3|13|TRBV20-1|-|-
CSARVQGPDTQYF
TGCAGTGCTAGAGTTCAGGGCCCAGATACGCAGTATTTT
>TRBJ1-3|15|TRBV12-3/TRBV12-4|-|TRBD1
CASRPRGVSGNTIYF
TGTGCCAGCAGGCCCAGGGGGGTCTCTGGAAACACCATATATTTT
>TRBJ2-3|14|TRBV5-1|few|-
CASSLADYTDTQYF
TGCGCCAGCAGCTTGGCAGATTACACAGATACGCAGTATTTT
>TRBJ1-1|16|TRBV5-1|few|TRBD1
CASSLAQVGGITEAFF
TGCGCCAGCAGCTTGGCTCAAGTAGGGGGCATCACTGAAGCTTTCTTT
>TRBJ2-7|15|TRBV3-1|many|TRBD2
CASSQDPSGAYEQYF
TGTGCCAGCAGCCAAGATCCTAGCGGAGCCTACGAGCAGTACTTC
>TRBJ2-5|16|TRBV6-1|many|TRBD1
CASSEVGGQGGETQYF
TGTGCCAGCAGTGAAGTGGGGGGACAGGGGGGGGAGACCCAGTACTTC
>TRBJ2-3|14|TRBV6-1|many|-
CASRQGFSSGTQYF
TGTGCCAGCAGACAGGGATTTTCAAGTGGTACGCAGTATTTT
>TRBJ2-3|16|TRBV18|few|TRBD2
CASSPKTSASTDTQYF
TGTGCCAGCTCACCTAAAACTAGCGCGAGCACAGATACGCAGTATTTT
>TRBJ1-1|15|TRBV20-1|many|-
CSARVRGSGNTEAFF
TGCAGTGCTAGGGTCCGGGGGAGCGGGAACACTGAAGCTTTCTTT
>TRBJ2-7|15|TRBV7-9|many|TRBD2
CASGLLAGGPEEQYF
TGTGCCAGCGGTCTATTAGCGGGAGGGCCGGAGGAGCAGTACTTC
>TRBJ2-1|15|TRBV28|many|-
CASSLSGGLYNEQFF
TGTGCCAGCAGTCTTAGCGGAGGTCTTTACAATGAGCAGTTCTTC